This section outlines one T cell receptor beta chain sequence together with its context. Its antigen is not identified. Sequencing used immunoSEQ multiplex PCR; TCRdb keeps in-frame clones, though not all of them. The data contain under 250,000 clones, over 75% of them seen just once; the ten biggest clones take up 1.5% to 2.5%. Germline V lookup: CDR1 KGHSH, CDR2 LQKENI. CDR3 length equals 19 residues. V trimming: 1 base; J trimming: 0 bases; junction bases outside the gene matches: 9. The data were obtained in a study of cytomegalovirus exposure and HLA in healthy donors. General observations from the study: Researchers catalogued roughly 150 TCR beta chains as cytomegalovirus-associated.

Sequencing used PBMCs. The chain combines TRBV18 with TRBJ2-1; 10 nucleotides match TRBD2. The sequence was collected from a woman younger than 30 in good health and CMV-seropositive. CDR3 DNA: TGTGCCAGCTCACCACTTCTAGCGGGAGTTTCAAGCTCCTACAATGAGCAGTTCTTC. It yields the protein CASSPLLAGVSSSYNEQFF.